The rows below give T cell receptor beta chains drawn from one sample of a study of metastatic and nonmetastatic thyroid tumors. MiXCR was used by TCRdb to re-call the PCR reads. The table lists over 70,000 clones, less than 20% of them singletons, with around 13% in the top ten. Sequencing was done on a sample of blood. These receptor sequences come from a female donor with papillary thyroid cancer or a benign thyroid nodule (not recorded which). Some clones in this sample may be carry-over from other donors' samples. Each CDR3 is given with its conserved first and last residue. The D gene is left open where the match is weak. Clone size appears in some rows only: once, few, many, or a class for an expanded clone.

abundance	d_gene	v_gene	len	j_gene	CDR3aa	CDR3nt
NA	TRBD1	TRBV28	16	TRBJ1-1	CASSRPRQGAKSEAFF	TGTGCCAGCAGCCGCCCACGACAGGGGGCAAAGTCTGAAGCTTTCTTT
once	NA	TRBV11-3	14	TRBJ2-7	CASSLGLEGDVQYF	TGTGCCAGCAGCTTAGGTCTAGAGGGAGACGTGCAGTACTTC
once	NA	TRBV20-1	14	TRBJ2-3	CSARDPGTGDTQYF	TGCAGTGCTAGAGATCCGGGAACAGGGGATACGCAGTATTTT
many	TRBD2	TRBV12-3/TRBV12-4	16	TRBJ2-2	CASSLQAGGPGGELFF	TGTGCCAGCAGTTTACAAGCGGGAGGGCCGGGCGGGGAGCTGTTTTTT
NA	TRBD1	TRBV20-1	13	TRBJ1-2	CSATAGQGVGYTF	TGCAGTGCCACAGCCGGACAGGGCGTTGGCTACACCTTC
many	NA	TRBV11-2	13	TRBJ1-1	CASSFTGNTEAFF	TGTGCCAGCAGCTTTACAGGGAACACTGAAGCTTTCTTT
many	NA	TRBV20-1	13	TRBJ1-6	CSAIDSLNSPLHF	TGCAGTGCCATCGACAGTCTGAATTCACCCCTCCACTTT
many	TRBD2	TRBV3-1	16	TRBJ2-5	CASSQEREEGDETQYF	TGTGCCAGCAGCCAAGAGCGGGAGGAGGGTGACGAGACCCAGTACTTC
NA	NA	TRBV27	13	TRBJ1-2	CASSSAGGYGYTF	TGTGCCAGCAGCTCCGCGGGGGGTTATGGCTACACCTTC
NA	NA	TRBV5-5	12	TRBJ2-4	CASSPDLYIQYF	TGTGCCAGCAGCCCAGATCTGTACATTCAGTACTTC
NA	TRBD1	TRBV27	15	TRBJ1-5	CASSLTGQGHQPQHF	TGTGCCAGCAGTTTAACGGGACAGGGTCATCAGCCCCAGCATTTT
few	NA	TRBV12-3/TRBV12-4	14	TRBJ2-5	CASSSRLAVETQYF	TGTGCCAGCAGTTCCCGATTAGCGGTTGAGACCCAGTACTTC
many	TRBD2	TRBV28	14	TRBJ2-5	CASSSLAGDETQYF	TGTGCCAGCAGTTCCCTAGCGGGAGATGAGACCCAGTACTTC
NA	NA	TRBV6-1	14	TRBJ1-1	CASSDLRGNTEAFF	TGTGCCAGCAGTGACCTCCGGGGGAACACTGAAGCTTTCTTT
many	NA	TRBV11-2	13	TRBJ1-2	CASSLGSNYGYTF	TGTGCCAGCAGCTTAGGGAGTAACTATGGCTACACCTTC
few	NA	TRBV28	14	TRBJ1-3	CASSLKGRWNTIYF	TGTGCCAGCAGTTTAAAGGGACGTTGGAACACCATATATTTT
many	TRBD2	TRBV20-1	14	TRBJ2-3	CSARGTSGMWRQYF	TGCAGTGCTAGAGGGACTAGCGGGATGTGGAGGCAGTATTTT
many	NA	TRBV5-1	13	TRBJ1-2	CASSQYGNYGYTF	TGCGCCAGCAGCCAATATGGAAACTATGGCTACACCTTC
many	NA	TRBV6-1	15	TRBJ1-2	CASSENRPRDYGYTF	TGTGCCAGCAGTGAGAACAGGCCCCGGGACTATGGCTACACCTTC
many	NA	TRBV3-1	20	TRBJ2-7	CASSQDSWSGFAQASYEQYF	TGTGCCAGCAGCCAAGATTCTTGGTCAGGTTTCGCACAGGCCTCCTACGAGCAGTACTTC
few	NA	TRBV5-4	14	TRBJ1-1	CASSFQGQNTEAFF	TGTGCCAGCAGCTTCCAGGGTCAAAACACTGAAGCTTTCTTT
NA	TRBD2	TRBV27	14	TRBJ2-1	CASRGRGTSFEQFF	TGTGCCAGCAGGGGGAGGGGGACTAGCTTTGAGCAGTTCTTC
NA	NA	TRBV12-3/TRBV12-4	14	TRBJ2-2	CASSWTANTGELFF	TGTGCCAGCAGTTGGACAGCGAACACCGGGGAGCTGTTTTTT
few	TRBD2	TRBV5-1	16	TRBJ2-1	CASIRLAGVTYNEQFF	TGCGCCAGCATCCGACTAGCGGGAGTTACCTACAATGAGCAGTTCTTC
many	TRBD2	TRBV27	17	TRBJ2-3	CASSPLGLAGSTDTQYF	TGTGCCAGCAGCCCACTCGGACTAGCGGGAAGTACAGATACGCAGTATTTT
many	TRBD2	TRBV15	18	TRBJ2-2	CATSRGLAGDFLTGELFF	TGTGCCACCAGCAGAGGACTAGCGGGAGATTTTTTAACCGGGGAGCTGTTTTTT
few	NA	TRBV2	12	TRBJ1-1	CASSESEIEAFF	TGTGCCAGCAGTGAATCGGAGATTGAAGCTTTCTTT